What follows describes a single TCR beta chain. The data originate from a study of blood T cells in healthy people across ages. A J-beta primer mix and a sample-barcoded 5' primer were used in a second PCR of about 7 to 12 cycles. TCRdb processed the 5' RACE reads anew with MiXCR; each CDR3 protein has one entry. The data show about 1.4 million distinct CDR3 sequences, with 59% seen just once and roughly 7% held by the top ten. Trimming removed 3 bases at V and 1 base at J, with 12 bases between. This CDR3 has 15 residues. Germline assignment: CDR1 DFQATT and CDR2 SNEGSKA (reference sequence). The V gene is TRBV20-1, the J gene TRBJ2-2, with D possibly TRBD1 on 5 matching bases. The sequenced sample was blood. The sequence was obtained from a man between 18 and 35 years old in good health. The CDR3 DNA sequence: TGCAGTGCTAGGATTGTGGACAAGAACACCGGGGAGCTGTTTTTT. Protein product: CSARIVDKNTGELFF.